This T cell receptor (beta chain) derives from a study of cytomegalovirus exposure and HLA in healthy donors. Whole-study context: Among around 200 million T cells, an earlier analysis found roughly 120 million unique TCR beta sequences.

Broader study findings: Per a later analysis, about 15,000 TCR beta sequences showed association with HLA alleles at 0.05 false discovery rate.

As to this clone: The antigen remains unidentified.

This CDR3 is built from 14 residues. CDR1 and CDR2 (germline): MNHEY, SVGAGI. V was trimmed by 5 bases and J by 5 bases, leaving 14 bases between them. Researchers ran the PCR with 60 Vbeta and 13 Jbeta primers. Using immunoSEQ multiplex PCR, the repertoire was profiled, and TCRdb retains in-frame clones only, with some absent. The sample consists of 150,000 to 200,000 clones, roughly four fifths of them appearing once. Source material: PBMCs. The genes are TRBV6-5 and TRBJ2-3, with D maybe TRBD2 (7 bases). The clonotype originates from a girl between 10 and 17 years old in good health and CMV-seropositive. The DNA for the CDR3 is TGTGCCAGCAGTCTTCGGGGGGCAGGAGATACGCAGTATTTT. It specifies CASSLRGAGDTQYF.